This T cell receptor beta chain was obtained from a study of regulatory T cells in long-lasting Graves disease. Germline V CDR1 and CDR2: SGHRS, YFSETQ. V lost 1 base and J 2 bases, leaving 17 bases between the germline ends. The CDR3 extends over 17 amino acids. Sample time point: newly diagnosed GD, antithyroid drugs for less than 3 months. RNA isolated from PBMCs was used to make the TCR library. It was by American Thyroid Association guidelines that Graves' disease was diagnosed. In building TCR beta libraries, iRepertoire HTBI primers were used together with Arm-PCR of CDR3 regions. TCRdb re-called the multiplex PCR reads through MiXCR, storing one row per CDR3 protein. The sample yields roughly 430,000 distinct CDR3 sequences, roughly 17% seen once. The table lists this clonotype with many counts. The same specimen was also included in a second study, on T cells in Graves' hyperthyroidism and ophthalmopathy. That report adds: If no ophthalmopathy progression occurred within 18 months, Graves' hyperthyroidism was stable. Blood also carried most thyroid clonotypes expanded above 0.001.

The sample consisted of peripheral blood mononuclear cells (PBMCs), taken at new diagnosis, from a patient treated with antithyroid drugs. V and J are TRBV5-1 and TRBJ2-3; TRBD2 is a possible D gene (6 bases). The receptor was isolated from a woman aged 25 to 39 with Graves disease. CDR3 residues: CASSLPSASVNTDTQYF. CDR3 in DNA: TGCGCCAGCAGCTTGCCCTCCGCTAGCGTAAACACAGATACGCAGTATTTT.